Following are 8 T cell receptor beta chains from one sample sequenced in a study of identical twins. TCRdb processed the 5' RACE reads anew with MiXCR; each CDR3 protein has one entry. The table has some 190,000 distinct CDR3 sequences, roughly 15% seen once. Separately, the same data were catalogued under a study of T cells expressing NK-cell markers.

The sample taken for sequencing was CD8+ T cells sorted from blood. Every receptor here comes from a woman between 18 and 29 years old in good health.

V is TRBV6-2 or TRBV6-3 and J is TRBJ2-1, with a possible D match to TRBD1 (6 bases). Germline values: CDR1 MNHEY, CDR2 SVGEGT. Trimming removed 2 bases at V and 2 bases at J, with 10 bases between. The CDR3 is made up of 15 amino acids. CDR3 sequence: CASSYVQGTYNEQFF. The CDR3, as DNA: TGTGCCAGCAGTTACGTCCAGGGGACCTACAATGAGCAGTTCTTC.

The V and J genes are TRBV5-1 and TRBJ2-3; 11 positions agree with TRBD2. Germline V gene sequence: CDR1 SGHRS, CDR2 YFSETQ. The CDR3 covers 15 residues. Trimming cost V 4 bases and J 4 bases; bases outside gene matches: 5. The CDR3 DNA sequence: TGCGCCAGCAGCGGTAGCGGGGGGGCCTCAGATACGCAGTATTTT. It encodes CASSGSGGASDTQYF.

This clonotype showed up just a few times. For the CDR3, the DNA is TGTGCCAGCAGCGTAGGATGTAGCGACTATGGCTACACCTTC. This gives the protein CASSVGCSDYGYTF. This chain joins TRBV9 and TRBJ1-2; unclear D gene. Trimming pared 0 bases from V and 3 bases from J, leaving 9 bases between. Germline assignment: CDR1 SGDLS and CDR2 YYNGEE. The length of the CDR3 is 14 residues. The complete variable domain, with remaining parts taken from reference TRBV9 and TRBJ1-2, reads DSGVTQTPKHLITATGQRVTLRCSPRSGDLSVYWYQQSLDQGLQFLIQYYNGEERAKGNILERFSAQQFPDLHSELNLSSLELGDSALYFCASSVGCSDYGYTFGSGTRLTVV.

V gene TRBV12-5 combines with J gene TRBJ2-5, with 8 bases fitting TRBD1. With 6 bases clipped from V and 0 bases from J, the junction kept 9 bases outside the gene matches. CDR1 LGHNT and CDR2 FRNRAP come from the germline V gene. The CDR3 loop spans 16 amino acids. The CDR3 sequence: CASGPGPTGDQETQYF. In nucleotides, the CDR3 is TGTGCTAGTGGCCCAGGACCGACAGGGGACCAAGAGACCCAGTACTTC. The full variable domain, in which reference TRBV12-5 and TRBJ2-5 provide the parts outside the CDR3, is DARVTQTPRHKVTEMGQEVTMRCQPILGHNTVFWYRQTMMQGLELLAYFRNRAPLDDSGMPKDRFSAEMPDATLATLKIQPSEPRDSAVYFCASGPGPTGDQETQYFGPGTRLLVL.

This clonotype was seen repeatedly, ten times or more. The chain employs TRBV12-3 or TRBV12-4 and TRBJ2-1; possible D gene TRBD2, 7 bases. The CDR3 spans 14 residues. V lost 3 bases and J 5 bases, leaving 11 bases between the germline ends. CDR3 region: CASSFWGGHNEQFF. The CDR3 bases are TGTGCCAGCAGTTTTTGGGGGGGGCACAATGAGCAGTTCTTC.

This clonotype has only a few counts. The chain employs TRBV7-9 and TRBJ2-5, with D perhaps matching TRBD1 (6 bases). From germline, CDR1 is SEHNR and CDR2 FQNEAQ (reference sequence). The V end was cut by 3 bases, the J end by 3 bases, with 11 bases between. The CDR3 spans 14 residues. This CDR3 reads CASSFRGQEETQYF. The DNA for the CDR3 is TGTGCCAGCAGCTTTAGGGGACAAGAAGAGACCCAGTACTTC.

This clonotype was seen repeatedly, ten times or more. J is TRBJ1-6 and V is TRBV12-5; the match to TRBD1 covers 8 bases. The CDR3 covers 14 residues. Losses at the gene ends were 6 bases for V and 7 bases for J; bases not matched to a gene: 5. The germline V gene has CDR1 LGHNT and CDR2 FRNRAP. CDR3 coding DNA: TGTGCTAGTGGAGGAGACAGGGGCAATTCACCCCTCCACTTT. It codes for CASGGDRGNSPLHF.

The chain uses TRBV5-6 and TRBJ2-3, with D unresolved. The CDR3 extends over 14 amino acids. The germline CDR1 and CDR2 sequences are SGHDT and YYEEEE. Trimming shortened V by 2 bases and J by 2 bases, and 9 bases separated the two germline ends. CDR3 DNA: TGTGCCAGCAGCTTAGGTCAGGTCACAGATACGCAGTATTTT. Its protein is CASSLGQVTDTQYF.